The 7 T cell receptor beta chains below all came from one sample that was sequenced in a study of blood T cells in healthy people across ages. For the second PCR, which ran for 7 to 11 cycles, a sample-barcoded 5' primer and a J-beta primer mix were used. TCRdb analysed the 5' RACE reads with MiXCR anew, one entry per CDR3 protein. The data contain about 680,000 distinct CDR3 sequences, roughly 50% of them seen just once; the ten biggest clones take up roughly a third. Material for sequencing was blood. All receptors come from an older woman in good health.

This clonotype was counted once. Here the CDR3 DNA reads TGTGCCAGCGCTCGGGACCGATATTCACCCCTCCACTTT. Residues: CASARDRYSPLHF. This chain uses TRBV9 with TRBJ1-6; tentatively, D is TRBD1 (5 bases). This CDR3 region has 13 residues. V was pared by 7 bases and J by 8 bases, with 13 bases between. Germline values: CDR1 SGDLS, CDR2 YYNGEE.

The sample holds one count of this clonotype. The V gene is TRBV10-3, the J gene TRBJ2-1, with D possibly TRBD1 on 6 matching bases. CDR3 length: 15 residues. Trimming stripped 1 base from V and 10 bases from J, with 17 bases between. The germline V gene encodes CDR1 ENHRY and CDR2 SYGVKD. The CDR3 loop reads CAISELSGTRDEQFF. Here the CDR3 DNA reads TGTGCCATCAGTGAGTTATCCGGGACACGGGACGAGCAGTTCTTC.

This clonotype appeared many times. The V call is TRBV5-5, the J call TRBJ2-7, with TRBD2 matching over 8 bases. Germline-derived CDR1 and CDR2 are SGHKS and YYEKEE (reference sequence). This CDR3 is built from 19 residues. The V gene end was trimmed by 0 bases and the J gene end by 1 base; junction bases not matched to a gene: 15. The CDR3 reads CASSLDPGDSGRASYEQYF. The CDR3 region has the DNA TGTGCCAGCAGCTTGGATCCAGGGGATTCCGGGAGGGCGTCCTACGAGCAGTACTTC.

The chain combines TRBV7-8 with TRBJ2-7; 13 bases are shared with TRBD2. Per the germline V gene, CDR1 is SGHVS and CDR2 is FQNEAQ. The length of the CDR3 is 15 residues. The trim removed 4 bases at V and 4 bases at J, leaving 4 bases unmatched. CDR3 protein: CASSWGLAGNYEQYF. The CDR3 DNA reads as TGTGCCAGCAGCTGGGGACTAGCGGGGAATTACGAGCAGTACTTC. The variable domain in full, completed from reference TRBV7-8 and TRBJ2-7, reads GAGVSQSPRYKVAKRGQDVALRCDPISGHVSLFWYQQALGQGPEFLTYFQNEAQLDKSGLPSDRFFAERPEGSVSTLKIQRTQQEDSAVYLCASSWGLAGNYEQYFGPGTRLTVT.

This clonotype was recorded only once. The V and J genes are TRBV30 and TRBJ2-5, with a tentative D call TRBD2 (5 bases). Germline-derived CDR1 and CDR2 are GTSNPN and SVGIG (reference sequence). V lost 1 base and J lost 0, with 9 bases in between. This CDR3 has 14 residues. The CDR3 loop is CAWSGGSYQETQYF. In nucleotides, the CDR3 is TGTGCCTGGAGTGGAGGGAGTTACCAAGAGACCCAGTACTTC.

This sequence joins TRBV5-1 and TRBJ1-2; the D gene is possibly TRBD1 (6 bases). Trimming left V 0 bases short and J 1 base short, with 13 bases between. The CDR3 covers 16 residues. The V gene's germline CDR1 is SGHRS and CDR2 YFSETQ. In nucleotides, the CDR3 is TGCGCCAGCAGCTTGGGACAGGTCGGCAATAACTATGGCTACACCTTC. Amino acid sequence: CASSLGQVGNNYGYTF.

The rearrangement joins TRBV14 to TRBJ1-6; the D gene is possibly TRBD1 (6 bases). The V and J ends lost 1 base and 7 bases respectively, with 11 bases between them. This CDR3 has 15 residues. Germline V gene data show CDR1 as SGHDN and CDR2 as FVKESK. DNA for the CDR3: TGTGCCAGCAGCCAAGTTCACAGGGCCAATTCACCCCTCCACTTT. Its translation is CASSQVHRANSPLHF.